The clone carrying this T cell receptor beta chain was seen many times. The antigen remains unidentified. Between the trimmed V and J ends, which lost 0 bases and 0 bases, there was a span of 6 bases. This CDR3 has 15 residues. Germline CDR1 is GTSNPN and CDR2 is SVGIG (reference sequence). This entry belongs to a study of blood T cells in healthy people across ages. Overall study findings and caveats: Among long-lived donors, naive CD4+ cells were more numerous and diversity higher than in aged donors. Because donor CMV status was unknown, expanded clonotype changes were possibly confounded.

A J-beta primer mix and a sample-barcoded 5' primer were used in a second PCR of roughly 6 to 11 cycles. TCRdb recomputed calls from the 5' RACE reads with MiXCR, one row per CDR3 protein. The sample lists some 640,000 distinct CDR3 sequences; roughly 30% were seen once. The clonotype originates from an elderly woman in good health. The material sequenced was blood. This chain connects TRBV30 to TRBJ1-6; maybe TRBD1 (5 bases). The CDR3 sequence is CAWSVRGSYNSPLHF. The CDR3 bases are TGTGCCTGGAGTGTAAGGGGCTCCTATAATTCACCCCTCCACTTT.